The present entry profiles one TCR beta chain with its context. Its target is unknown. These data come from a study of vaccination effects on CD4 cells after COVID-19. Study in general: As their vaccination, participants received two doses of either BNT162b2 or mRNA-1273. Points from the study as a whole: Marked contraction was observed in infection-induced and vaccine-induced clones late after vaccination.

J lost 4 bases, V lost 1 base, and 1 base had no gene match. Germline loops: CDR1 SGDLS, CDR2 YYNGEE. The CDR3 has 15 residues. Profiled with immunoSEQ multiplex PCR; TCRdb holds only in-frame clones, not every one. The table shows about 45,000 clones, with roughly 79% occurring only once. After expansion with viral peptide pools in the ViraFEST assay, antigen-specific CD4+ T cells were sequenced. CD4+ T cells were isolated after around ten days of culture. Nucleocapsid antibody tests were negative, and the vaccine recipients had no prior SARS-CoV-2 infection. Cultivation was performed at roughly 2 million PBMC per well with 8.5 to 10 IU/ml IL-2 and about 9.6 ug/ml peptides added.

J is TRBJ2-1 and V is TRBV9; 11 bases fit TRBD2. This specimen was CD4+ T cells from PBMCs cultured with SARS-CoV-2 spike peptides, taken before COVID-19 vaccination. This TCR came from a human donor who received a COVID-19 vaccine. CDR3 region: CASSVRLAGYNEQFF. In DNA form, the CDR3 reads TGTGCCAGCAGCGTACGACTAGCGGGGTACAATGAGCAGTTCTTC.